This T cell receptor (beta chain) was recorded in a study of response to subunit inactivated influenza vaccine. TCRdb redid the calling of the RT-PCR reads with MiXCR, one entry per CDR3 protein. The table lists 500,000 to 700,000 distinct CDR3 sequences, roughly 23% of them singletons. The V gene's germline CDR1 is DFQATT and CDR2 SNEGSKA (reference sequence). Trimming left V 6 bases short and J 7 bases short, with 16 bases between. There are 14 residues in the CDR3. This sample also belongs to another study, concerning T cells expressing NK-cell markers. This second report adds: The authors generated TCR beta cDNA through 5'RACE template switching with UMIs. The TCR beta repertoires originated in sorted CD3+CD56+NKG2C+, CD3+CD56+NKG2C- and CD3+CD56-NKG2C+ T cells. Of the CD8+ T cell pool in five or six donors, roughly 1.0-8% was accounted for by dominant NKG2C+ clonotypes. The study found these clonotypes also leading the CD3+CD56-NKG2C+ fraction in a few donors.

The source was CD4+ T cells sorted from PBMCs, collected roughly 12 days after vaccination. This TCR was recovered from a man between 50 and 59 years old who received an inactivated influenza vaccine. The chain couples TRBV20-1 to TRBJ1-6; D is undetermined. This CDR3 reads CSARVALGNSPLHF. The CDR3 DNA follows: TGCAGTGCACGGGTGGCCTTGGGGAATTCACCCCTCCACTTT.